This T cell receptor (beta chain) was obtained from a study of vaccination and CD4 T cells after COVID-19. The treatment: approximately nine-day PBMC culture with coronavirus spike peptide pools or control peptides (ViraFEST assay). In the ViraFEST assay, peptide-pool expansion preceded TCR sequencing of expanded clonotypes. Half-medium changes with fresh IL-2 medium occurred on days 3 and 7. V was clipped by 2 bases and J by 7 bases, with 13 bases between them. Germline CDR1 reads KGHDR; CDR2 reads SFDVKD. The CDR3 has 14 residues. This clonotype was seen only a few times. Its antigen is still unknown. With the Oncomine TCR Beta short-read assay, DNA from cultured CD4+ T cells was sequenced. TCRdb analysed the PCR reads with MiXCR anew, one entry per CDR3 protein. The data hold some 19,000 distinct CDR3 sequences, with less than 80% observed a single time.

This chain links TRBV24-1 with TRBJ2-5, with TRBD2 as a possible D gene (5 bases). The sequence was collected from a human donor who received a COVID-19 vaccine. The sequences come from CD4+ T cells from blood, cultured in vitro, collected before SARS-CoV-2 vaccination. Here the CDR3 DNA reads TGTGCCACCAGTGATTGGTCCCCTCGGGGGACCCAGTACTTC. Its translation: CATSDWSPRGTQYF.